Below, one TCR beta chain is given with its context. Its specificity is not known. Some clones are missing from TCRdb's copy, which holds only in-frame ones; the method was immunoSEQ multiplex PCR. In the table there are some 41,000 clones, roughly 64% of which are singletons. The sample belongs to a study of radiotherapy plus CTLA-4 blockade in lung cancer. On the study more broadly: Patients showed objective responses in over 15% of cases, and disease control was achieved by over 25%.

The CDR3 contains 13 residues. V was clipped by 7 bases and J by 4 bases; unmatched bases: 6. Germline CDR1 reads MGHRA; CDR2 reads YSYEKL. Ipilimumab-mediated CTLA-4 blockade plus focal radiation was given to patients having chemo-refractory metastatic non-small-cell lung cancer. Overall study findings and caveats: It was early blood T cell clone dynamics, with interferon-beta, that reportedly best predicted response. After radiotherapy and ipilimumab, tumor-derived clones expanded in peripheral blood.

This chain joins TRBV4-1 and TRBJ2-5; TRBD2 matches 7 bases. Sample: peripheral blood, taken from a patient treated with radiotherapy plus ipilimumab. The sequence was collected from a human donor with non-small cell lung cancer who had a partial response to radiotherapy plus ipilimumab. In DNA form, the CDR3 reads TGCGCCAGCACCCGACTAGCCGGAGAGACCCAGTACTTC. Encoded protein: CASTRLAGETQYF.